Listed below are T cell receptor beta chains from one sample, sequenced in a study of identical twins. MiXCR was run by TCRdb on the 5' RACE reads, yielding one entry per CDR3 protein. The repertoire holds under 800,000 distinct CDR3 sequences, over 20% seen once, with around 4.5% in the top ten. The same data also went into a second study, on T cells expressing NK-cell markers.

The sequenced sample consisted of PBMCs. These receptors came from a woman younger than 30 in good health. CDR3s include the opening cysteine and the closing phenylalanine or tryptophan.

v_call cdr3_aa
TRBV7-9 CASTVGELFF
TRBV6-1 CASSRAGVSSYEQYF
TRBV20-1 CSARLGEQFF
TRBV5-5 CASSPPVAERAYEQYF
TRBV7-9 CASSLSGGPRKNIQYF
TRBV29-1 CSVDVSSYEQYF
TRBV20-1 CSAIGTITNEQFF
TRBV19 CASSRDRDYEQYF
TRBV20-1 CSARDGLAGGTFF
TRBV20-1 CSAGPSGSAPYEQYF
TRBV20-1 CSASKLQAGFERETQYF
TRBV19 CASSIGEGGSYEQYF
TRBV20-1 CSATYSEKLFF
TRBV15 CATSRDRALNEKLFF
TRBV12-3/TRBV12-4 CASSRQEGGIQYF
TRBV4-2 CASSQALIVTSTDTQYF
TRBV7-9 CASSLDGQDNSPLHF
TRBV3-1 CASSRYRGNTEAFF
TRBV6-5 CASSLASGTSDETQYF
TRBV7-8 CASSLVPGAEKLFF
TRBV21-1 CASSHHIQGDGYTF
TRBV9 CASSAGLGGYTF
TRBV27 CASSPRLAGGREQYF
TRBV10-3 CAISGRLGIGETQYF
TRBV5-6 CASRIGWGSYNEQFF
TRBV20-1 CSARDQGGGHYNEQFF
TRBV3-1 CASSQVTHRDEQYF
TRBV5-6 CASSLVGTGRKEQFF
TRBV27 CASSFVSRQYF
TRBV4-2 CASSQDTYQETQYF
TRBV9 CASSLQGHQETQYF
TRBV18 CASSQGQLSSYNEQFF
TRBV4-2 CASSLPGTGNTIYF
TRBV3-1 CASSLLGQDNEQFF
TRBV5-1 CASSSRTYTDTQYF
TRBV11-2 CASSLGSGRNEQFF
TRBV12-3/TRBV12-4 CASSFGVLPGDEQFF
TRBV6-4 CASSISGEGNQPQHF
TRBV5-1 CASSLTGLGGYTF
TRBV20-1 CSARDGEGLNQPQHF
TRBV7-9 CASSPDRTGGTEAFF
TRBV12-3/TRBV12-4 CASSLGGVSDQPQHF
TRBV6-2/TRBV6-3 CASSLSGRKETGELFF
TRBV20-1 CSARDRVSNTGELFF
TRBV6-1 CASRKREGAAEKLFF
TRBV14 CASSQDTTGRSQYF
TRBV20-1 CSATGSQDTEAFF
TRBV9 CASSATSGGHEQYF
TRBV6-5 CASSYRASGRETQYF
TRBV5-1 CASSLDPPDTQYF
TRBV6-1 CASTKGGVPNTEAFF
TRBV15 CATAGSWNTEAFF
TRBV5-1 CASSLFTSGEDTQYF